These T cell receptor beta chains were read from a single sample in a study of siplizumab effects on memory and regulatory T cells. Profiled with immunoSEQ multiplex PCR; TCRdb holds only in-frame clones, not every one. The sample includes roughly 92,000 clones, around 94% seen only once; the top ten take 1% to 1.5%. Specimen: non-Treg CD4+ T cells sorted from blood. The receptors were sampled from a human donor in good health. Each CDR3 is given with its conserved first and last residue.

J: TRBJ2-2
V: TRBV15
CDR3: CATSKTMGPNTGELFF

J: TRBJ1-2
V: TRBV7-8
CDR3: CASSREGLGYTF

J: NA
V: TRBV7-2
CDR3: CASTRDGASYEQYF

J: TRBJ2-1
V: TRBV19
CDR3: CASREWSGAGNEQFF

J: TRBJ1-2
V: TRBV27
CDR3: CASSLEQGSNYGYTF

J: TRBJ2-7
V: TRBV5-5
CDR3: CASSFRPGLAGTAHEQYF

J: TRBJ2-6
V: TRBV7-3
CDR3: CASSPIRAGGANVLTF

J: TRBJ1-1
V: TRBV5-1
CDR3: CASSVDRSNTEAFF

J: TRBJ1-2
V: TRBV30
CDR3: CAWSSLFVTSGYTF

J: TRBJ1-1
V: TRBV25-1
CDR3: CASSEVGRTEAFF

J: TRBJ1-3
V: TRBV2
CDR3: CASRRGGNSGNTIYF

J: TRBJ2-2
V: TRBV5-6
CDR3: CASSYQATGELFF

J: TRBJ2-3
V: TRBV19
CDR3: CASSMYVPGADTQYF

J: TRBJ2-2
V: TRBV4-2
CDR3: CASSQGGLEDGLRELFF

J: TRBJ2-3
V: TRBV4-1
CDR3: CASSQDAGGPTDTQYF

J: TRBJ1-3
V: TRBV7-8
CDR3: CASSLGRSSGNTIYF

J: TRBJ1-3
V: TRBV27
CDR3: CASSSTSRPGNTIYF

J: TRBJ2-1
V: TRBV23-1
CDR3: CASSQSDPRQLCFFWDEQFF

J: TRBJ2-3
V: TRBV5-8
CDR3: CASSLARWTGGIDTQYF

J: TRBJ2-1
V: TRBV14
CDR3: CASSPYRDFYNEQFF

J: TRBJ1-6
V: TRBV7-9
CDR3: CASSSTRQAYNSPLHF

J: TRBJ2-7
V: TRBV5-1
CDR3: CASSLDNYEQYF

J: TRBJ2-7
V: TRBV7-3
CDR3: CASSPGGAGDYEQYF